The T cell receptor beta chain described here comes from a study of cytomegalovirus exposure and HLA in healthy donors. Overall study findings and caveats: Available immune exposure information was restricted to CMV serostatus only. Rare sequences made up most TCRs, while some public TCRs were found in many donors. Confirmation in vitro established that three CMV-associated chains were specific for CMV antigens.

This clone has a single count. Its cognate antigen is unknown. Unrecorded immune exposure was likely among donors, who were nominally healthy when sampled. PCR involved 60 Vbeta and 13 Jbeta primers. Libraries were prepared by immunoSEQ multiplex PCR; TCRdb keeps only in-frame clonotypes and omits some of them. The sample has about 140,000 clones; 79% are singletons. Sequenced: PBMCs. The clonotype comes from a man aged 35-49 years in good health and CMV-seropositive.

The DNA for the CDR3 is TGTGCCAGTAGTATAGATCTCAAGGGGTACTATGGCTACACCTTC. This sequence encodes CASSIDLKGYYGYTF. J is TRBJ1-2 and V is TRBV19, with a tentative D call TRBD1 (5 bases). Trimming removed 0 bases at V and 3 bases at J, with 11 bases between. This CDR3 is built from 15 residues. Germline V gives CDR1 LNHDA, CDR2 SQIVND (reference sequence).